This section outlines one TCR beta chain sequence together with its context. Authors' processing steps: Cell counts per sample came from amplifying reference gene primers. Clones were sequenced by immunoSEQ multiplex PCR, and TCRdb holds only the in-frame ones, with some missing. V and J calls and clone size are as listed in that table; D and trimming were resolved from the DNA. The table has 180,000 or so clones, 76% seen once. The sample originates from a study of blood T cell repertoires in COVID-19. Background on the study: Samples representing acute and convalescent COVID-19 were sourced from the United States, Italy and Spain. The cDNA or gDNA used as material had been derived from T cells, B-cell-depleted T cells, or PBMCs.

The CDR3 totals 12 residues. CDR1 and CDR2 from the germline V gene are SQVTM and ANQGSEA. Deletions cut 8 bases from V and 5 bases from J, with 15 bases between. Input material: peripheral blood. The rearrangement uses TRBV29-1 and TRBJ1-2; D unresolved. This clonotype was obtained from a woman in her 50s with active or convalescent COVID-19. The CDR3 bases are TGCAGCTTATCCGAGGGAGGGTATGGCTACACCTTC. Translating gives CSLSEGGYGYTF.